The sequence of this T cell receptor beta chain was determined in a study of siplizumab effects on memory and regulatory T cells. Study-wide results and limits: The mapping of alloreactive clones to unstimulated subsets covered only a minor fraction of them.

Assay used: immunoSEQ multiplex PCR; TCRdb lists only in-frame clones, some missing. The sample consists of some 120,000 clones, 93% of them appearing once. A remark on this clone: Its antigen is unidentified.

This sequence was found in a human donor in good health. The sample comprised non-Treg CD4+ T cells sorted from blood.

CDR3 region: CASSNTLFGEQFF. The CDR3 bases are TGTGCCAGCAGTAACACTCTGTTCGGTGAGCAGTTCTTC. This chain uses TRBV7-3 with TRBJ2-1; D gene unclear. Germline CDR1 and CDR2: SGHTA and FQGTGA. The CDR3 sequence is 13 residues long. Between the trimmed V and J ends, which lost 6 bases and 9 bases, there was a span of 15 bases. The full variable domain, rest sourced from reference TRBV7-3 and TRBJ2-1, is GAGVSQTPSNKVTEKGKYVELRCDPISGHTALYWYRQSLGQGPEFLIYFQGTGAADDSGLPNDRFFAVRPEGSVSTLKIQRTERGDSAVYLCASSNTLFGEQFFGPGTRLTVL.